This T cell receptor (beta chain) was sequenced for a study of T cell repertoires in cytomegalovirus infection. Points from the study as a whole: Public TCR beta family frequency separated CMV-and-HLA carriers, including in an independent cohort. The ex vivo response was dominated by HLA-C-restricted CMV-specific TCR beta clonotypes.

This clonotype was observed a few times. Its antigen is undetermined. TCRdb called the reads again in MiXCR, with one record for every CDR3 protein. The data hold about 260,000 distinct CDR3 sequences, with around 13% observed a single time. The germline CDR1 and CDR2 sequences are SNHLY and FYNNEI. Trimming stripped 9 bases from V and 2 bases from J, with 7 bases between. This CDR3 contains 11 residues. The chain combines TRBV2 with TRBJ1-1, with D unclear. Sequencing was carried out using PBMCs. The sequence was obtained from a human donor in good health (CMV status not recorded). Some clones in this sample may be carry-over from other donors' samples. The CDR3 bases are TGTGCCAGAGAGATAAACACTGAAGCTTTCTTT. Amino acids: CAREINTEAFF.